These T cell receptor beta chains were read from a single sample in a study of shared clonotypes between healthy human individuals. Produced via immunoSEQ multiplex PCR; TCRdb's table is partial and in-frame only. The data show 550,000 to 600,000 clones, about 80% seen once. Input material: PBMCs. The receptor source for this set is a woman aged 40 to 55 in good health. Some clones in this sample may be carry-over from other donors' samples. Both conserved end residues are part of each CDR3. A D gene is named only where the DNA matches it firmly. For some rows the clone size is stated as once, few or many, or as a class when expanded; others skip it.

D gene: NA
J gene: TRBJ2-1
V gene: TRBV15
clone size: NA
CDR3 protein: CATSRDGTPPYNEQFF
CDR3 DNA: TGTGCCACCAGCAGAGACGGGACTCCGCCCTACAATGAGCAGTTCTTC

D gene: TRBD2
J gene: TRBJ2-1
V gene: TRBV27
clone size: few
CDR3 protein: CASSLSSLAGKEQFF
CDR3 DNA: TGTGCCAGCAGTTTATCGTCGCTAGCGGGAAAGGAGCAGTTCTTC

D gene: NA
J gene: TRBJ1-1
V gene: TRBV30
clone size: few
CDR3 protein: CAWNGWTEAFF
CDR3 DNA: TGTGCCTGGAATGGGTGGACTGAAGCTTTCTTT

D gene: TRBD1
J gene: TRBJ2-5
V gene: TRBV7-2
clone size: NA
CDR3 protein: CASSYRTGTDETQYF
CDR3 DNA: TGTGCCAGCAGCTATCGGACAGGGACGGATGAGACCCAGTACTTC

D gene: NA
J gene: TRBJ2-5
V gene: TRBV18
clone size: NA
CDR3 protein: CASSPRLQETQYF
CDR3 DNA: TGTGCCAGCTCACCCCGCCTCCAAGAGACCCAGTACTTC

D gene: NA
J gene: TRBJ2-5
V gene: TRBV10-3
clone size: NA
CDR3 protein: CASSGQEETQYF
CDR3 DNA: TGTGCCAGCAGCGGCCAAGAGGAGACCCAGTACTTC

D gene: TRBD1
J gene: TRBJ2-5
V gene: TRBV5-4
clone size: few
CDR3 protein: CASSSQDRLKEYF
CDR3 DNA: TGTGCCAGCAGTTCTCAGGACAGGTTGAAAGAGTACTTC

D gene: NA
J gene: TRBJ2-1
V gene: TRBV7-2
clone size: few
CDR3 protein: CASSPERGTPKDNEQFF
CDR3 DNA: TGTGCCAGCAGCCCGGAACGCGGGACACCTAAAGACAATGAGCAGTTCTTC

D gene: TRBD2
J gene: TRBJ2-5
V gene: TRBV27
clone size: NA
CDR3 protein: CASGTSGWGGETQYF
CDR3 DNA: TGTGCCAGCGGAACTAGCGGGTGGGGCGGAGAGACCCAGTACTTC

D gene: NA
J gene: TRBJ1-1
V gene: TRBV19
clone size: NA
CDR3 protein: CASMNTEAFF
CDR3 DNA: TGTGCCAGTATGAACACTGAAGCTTTCTTT

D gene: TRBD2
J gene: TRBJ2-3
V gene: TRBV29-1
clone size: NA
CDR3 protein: CSVERSGSGADTQYF
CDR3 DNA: TGCAGCGTTGAACGGAGCGGGAGCGGGGCAGATACGCAGTATTTT

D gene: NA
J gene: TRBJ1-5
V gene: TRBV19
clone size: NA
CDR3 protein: CASSWAGPRQPQHF
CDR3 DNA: TGTGCCAGTAGTTGGGCAGGGCCTAGGCAGCCCCAGCATTTT

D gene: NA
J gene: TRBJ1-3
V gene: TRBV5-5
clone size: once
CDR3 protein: CASSSWTDLLSGNTIYF
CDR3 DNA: TGTGCCAGCAGCTCCTGGACGGACCTCCTCTCTGGAAACACCATATATTTT

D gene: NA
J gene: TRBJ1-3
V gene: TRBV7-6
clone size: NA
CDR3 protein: CASSSTDTRFGNTIYF
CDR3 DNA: TGTGCCAGCAGCTCCACAGACACACGATTTGGAAACACCATATATTTT

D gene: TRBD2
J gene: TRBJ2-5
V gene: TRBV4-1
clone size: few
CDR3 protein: CASSLTSGIETQYF
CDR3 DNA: TGCGCCAGCAGCCTGACTAGCGGGATCGAGACCCAGTACTTC

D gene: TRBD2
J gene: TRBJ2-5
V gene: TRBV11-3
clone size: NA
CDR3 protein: CASSLVLVRASGNQETQYF
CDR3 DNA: TGTGCCAGCAGCTTAGTATTGGTTAGGGCTAGCGGGAACCAAGAGACCCAGTACTTC

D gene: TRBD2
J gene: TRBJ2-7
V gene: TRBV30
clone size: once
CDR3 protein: CAWSKTSGGRGEQYF
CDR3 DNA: TGTGCCTGGAGTAAGACTAGCGGGGGACGAGGCGAGCAGTACTTC

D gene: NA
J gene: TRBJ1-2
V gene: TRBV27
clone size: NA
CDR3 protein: CASSPQGGRGGYTF
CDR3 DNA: TGTGCCAGCAGTCCCCAGGGCGGGCGGGGCGGCTACACCTTC

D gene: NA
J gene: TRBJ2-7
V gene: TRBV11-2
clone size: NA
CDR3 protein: CASSLGGWEWGYEQYF
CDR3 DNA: TGTGCCAGCAGCTTAGGAGGGTGGGAATGGGGATACGAGCAGTACTTC

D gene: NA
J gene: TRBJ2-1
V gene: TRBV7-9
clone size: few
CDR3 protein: CASSTSLAEQFF
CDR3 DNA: TGTGCCAGCAGCACATCCCTAGCGGAGCAGTTCTTC

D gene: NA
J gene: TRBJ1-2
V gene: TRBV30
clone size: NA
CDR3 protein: CAWSVHAYGYTF
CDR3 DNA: TGTGCCTGGAGTGTACACGCGTATGGCTACACCTTC

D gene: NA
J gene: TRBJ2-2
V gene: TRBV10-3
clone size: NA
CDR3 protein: CAISLAANTGELFF
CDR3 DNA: TGTGCCATCAGCCTGGCAGCTAACACCGGGGAGCTGTTTTTT

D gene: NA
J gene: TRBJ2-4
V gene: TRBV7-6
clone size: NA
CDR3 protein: CASSPRSRQLAKNIQYF
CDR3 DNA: TGTGCCAGCAGCCCTAGGTCACGACAGTTAGCCAAAAACATTCAGTACTTC

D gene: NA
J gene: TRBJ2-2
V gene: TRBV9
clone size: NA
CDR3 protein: CASSVGAGTGELFF
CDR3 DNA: TGTGCCAGCAGCGTAGGTGCGGGCACCGGGGAGCTGTTTTTT

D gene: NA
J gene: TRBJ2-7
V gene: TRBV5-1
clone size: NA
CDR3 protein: CASRAESSYEQYF
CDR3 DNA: TGCGCCAGCAGGGCAGAAAGCTCCTACGAGCAGTACTTC

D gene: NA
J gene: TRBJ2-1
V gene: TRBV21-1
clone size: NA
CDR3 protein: CASSRWGTCSYNEQFF
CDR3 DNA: TGTGCCAGCAGCCGCTGGGGAACTTGCTCCTACAATGAGCAGTTCTTC

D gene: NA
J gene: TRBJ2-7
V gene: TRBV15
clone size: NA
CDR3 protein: CATSLRQTSYEQYF
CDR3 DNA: TGTGCCACCAGCTTAAGACAGACCTCCTACGAGCAGTACTTC

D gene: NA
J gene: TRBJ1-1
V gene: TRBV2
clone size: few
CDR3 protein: CASYHRTVNTEAFF
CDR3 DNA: TGTGCCTCCTACCATCGGACGGTGAACACTGAAGCTTTCTTT

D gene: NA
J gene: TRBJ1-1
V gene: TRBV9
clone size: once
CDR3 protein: CASSVTDGTEAFF
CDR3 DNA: TGTGCCAGCAGCGTCACAGACGGCACTGAAGCTTTCTTT

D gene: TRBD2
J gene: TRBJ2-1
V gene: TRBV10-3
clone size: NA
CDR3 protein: CAISSSGRVDEQFF
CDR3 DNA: TGTGCCATCAGCTCTAGCGGGAGGGTCGATGAGCAGTTCTTC

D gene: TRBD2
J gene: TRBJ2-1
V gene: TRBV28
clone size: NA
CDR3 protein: CASSLWTSVGYNEQFF
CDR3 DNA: TGTGCCAGCAGTTTATGGACTAGCGTAGGGTACAATGAGCAGTTCTTC

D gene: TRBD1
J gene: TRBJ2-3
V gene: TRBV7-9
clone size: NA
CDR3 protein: CASSLRPQGARTDTQYF
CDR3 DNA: TGTGCCAGCAGCCTCCGACCTCAGGGGGCGAGGACAGATACGCAGTATTTT

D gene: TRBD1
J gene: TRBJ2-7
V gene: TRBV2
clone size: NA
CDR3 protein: CASSEEWGQTYEQYF
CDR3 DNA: TGTGCCAGCAGTGAAGAATGGGGACAGACCTACGAGCAGTACTTC

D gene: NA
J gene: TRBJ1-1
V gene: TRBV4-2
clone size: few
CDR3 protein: CASSQVVGFTEAFF
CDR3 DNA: TGTGCCAGCAGCCAAGTTGTAGGGTTCACTGAAGCTTTCTTT

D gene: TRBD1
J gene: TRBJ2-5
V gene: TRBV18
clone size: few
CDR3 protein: CASSAGQGGETQHF
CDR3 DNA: TGTGCCAGCTCAGCGGGACAGGGCGGAGAGACCCAGCACTTC

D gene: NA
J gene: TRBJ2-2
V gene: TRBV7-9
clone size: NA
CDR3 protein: CASSLDGRGTGELFF
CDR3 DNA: TGTGCCAGCAGCTTAGACGGGCGGGGAACCGGGGAGCTGTTTTTT

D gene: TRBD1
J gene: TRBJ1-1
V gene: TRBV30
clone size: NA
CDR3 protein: CAWSVLTGGRAFF
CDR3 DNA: TGTGCCTGGAGTGTACTAACAGGGGGGAGAGCTTTCTTT

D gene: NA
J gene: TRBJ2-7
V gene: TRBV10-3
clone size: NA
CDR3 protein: CAISPGTDTYEQYF
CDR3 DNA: TGTGCCATCAGCCCCGGGACGGATACCTACGAGCAGTACTTC

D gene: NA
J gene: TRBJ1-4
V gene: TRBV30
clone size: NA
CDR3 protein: CAWSVGGGQAEKLFF
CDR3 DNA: TGTGCCTGGAGTGTAGGGGGGGGGCAGGCTGAAAAACTGTTTTTT

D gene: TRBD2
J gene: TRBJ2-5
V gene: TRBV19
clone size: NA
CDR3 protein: CASPVESGGGKETQYF
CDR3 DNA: TGTGCCAGCCCCGTCGAGTCGGGAGGGGGTAAAGAGACCCAGTACTTC

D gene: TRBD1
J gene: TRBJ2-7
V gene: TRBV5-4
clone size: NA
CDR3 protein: CASSLRAVGTGAEQYF
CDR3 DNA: TGTGCCAGCAGCTTGAGGGCCGTCGGGACAGGGGCCGAGCAGTACTTC

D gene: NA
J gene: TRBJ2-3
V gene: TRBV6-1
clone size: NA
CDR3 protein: CASKSTVDTQYF
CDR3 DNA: TGTGCCAGCAAAAGTACGGTGGATACGCAGTATTTT